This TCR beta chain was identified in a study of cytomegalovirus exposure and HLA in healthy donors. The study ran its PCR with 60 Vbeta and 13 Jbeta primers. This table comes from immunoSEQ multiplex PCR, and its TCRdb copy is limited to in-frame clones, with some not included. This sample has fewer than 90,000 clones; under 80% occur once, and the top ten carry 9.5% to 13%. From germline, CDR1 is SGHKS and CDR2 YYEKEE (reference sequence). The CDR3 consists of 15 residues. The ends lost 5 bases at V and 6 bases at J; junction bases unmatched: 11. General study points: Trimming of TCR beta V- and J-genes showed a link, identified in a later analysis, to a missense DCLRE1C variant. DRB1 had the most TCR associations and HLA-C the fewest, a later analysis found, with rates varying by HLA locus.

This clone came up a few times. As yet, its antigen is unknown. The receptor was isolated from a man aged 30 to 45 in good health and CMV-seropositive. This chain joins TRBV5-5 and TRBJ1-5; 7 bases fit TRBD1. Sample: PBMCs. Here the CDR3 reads CASSKVGGLTQPQHF. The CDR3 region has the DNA TGTGCCAGCAGTAAAGTAGGGGGCCTGACTCAGCCCCAGCATTTT. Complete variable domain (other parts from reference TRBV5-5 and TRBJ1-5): DAGVTQSPTHLIKTRGQQVTLRCSPISGHKSVSWYQQVLGQGPQFIFQYYEKEERGRGNFPDRFSARQFPNYSSELNVNALLLGDSALYLCASSKVGGLTQPQHFGDGTRLSIL.